This TCR beta chain was sequenced for a study of technical replicates of blood from a handful of donors. The data were produced by immunoSEQ multiplex PCR, yet TCRdb's version contains in-frame clones alone and is incomplete. The sample comprises about 66,000 clones, more than 75% of which are singletons, and about 4.7% rests with the top ten. CDR3 length: 19 amino acids. CDR1 is SGHRS, CDR2 YFSETQ, per germline. The ends lost 2 bases at V and 0 bases at J; junction bases unmatched: 8. This receptor was identified in a human donor in good health. Some clones in this sample may be carry-over from other donors' samples. The sequencing sample was made of PBMCs. This chain uses TRBV5-1 with TRBJ2-7; 16 bases map to TRBD2. CDR3 amino acids: CASSFGTSGGDLGSYEQYF. The CDR3, as DNA: TGCGCCAGCAGCTTCGGGACTAGCGGGGGGGACCTTGGCTCCTACGAGCAGTACTTC.